The 2 T cell receptor beta chains listed next were all sequenced from one sample in a study of blood T cell repertoires in COVID-19. The data were produced by immunoSEQ multiplex PCR, yet TCRdb's version contains in-frame clones alone and is incomplete. The sample records over 250,000 clones, 87% being singletons. Specimen: PBMCs or T cells enriched from blood (not recorded which). These receptor sequences come from a young woman who had recovered from COVID-19.

DNA of the CDR3: TGCGCCACCCGAGTGAGTTCCACAGGAAACTATGGCTACACCTTC. It translates to CATRVSSTGNYGYTF. The chain links TRBV5-1 to TRBJ1-2; tentative D call: TRBD1 (5 bases). Per the germline V gene, CDR1 is SGHRS and CDR2 is YFSETQ. This CDR3 contains 15 residues. The germline V and J ends were trimmed by 9 bases and 2 bases, with 20 bases remaining between them.

The sample holds one count of this clone. The chain carries TRBV5-5 and TRBJ1-4; 9 nucleotides line up with TRBD1. The length of the CDR3 is 16 residues. In germline, CDR1 is SGHKS, CDR2 YYEKEE (reference sequence). Losses at the gene ends were 4 bases for V and 7 bases for J; bases not matched to a gene: 11. The CDR3 DNA reads as TGTGCCAGCAGCATTGGGACAGGGAGTAGGGGTGAAAAACTGTTTTTT. Translating gives CASSIGTGSRGEKLFF.